One and the same sample provided the 26 T cell receptor beta chains below, sequenced in a study of T cell responses to AZD1222 COVID-19 vaccine. Sequencing was performed with immunoSEQ multiplex PCR; in TCRdb, only in-frame clones are kept and a portion is missing. The sample records 70,000 to 95,000 clones, about 88% being singletons. The specimen comprised peripheral blood, sampled 28 days after the second AZD1222 dose. The receptors were gathered from an adult who received the AZD1222 COVID-19 vaccine.

This clone was detected a few times. This sequence joins TRBV18 and TRBJ1-1; D is uncertain. Trimming removed 3 bases at V and 2 bases at J, with 13 bases between. This CDR3 comprises 15 residues. CDR1 is KGHSH, CDR2 LQKENI, per germline. CDR3 residues: CASSPEESSNTEAFF. For the CDR3, the DNA is TGTGCCAGCTCACCGGAGGAGTCTTCTAACACTGAAGCTTTCTTT.

The V call is TRBV19, the J call TRBJ2-7; perhaps TRBD1 as D (6 bases). V was trimmed by 0 bases and J by 0 bases, leaving 12 bases between them. Germline V CDR1 and CDR2: LNHDA, SQIVND (reference sequence). CDR3 size: 16 residues. CDR3 bases: TGTGCCAGTAGTATAGATCCCACAGGGAGCTCCTACGAGCAGTACTTC. The encoded protein is CASSIDPTGSSYEQYF.

V gene TRBV7-8 combines with J gene TRBJ1-1; 8 bases align to TRBD1. This CDR3 has 15 amino acids. Germline trimming cut 0 bases from V and 1 base from J; bases unmatched to any gene: 1. The germline gives CDR1 SGHVS, CDR2 FQNEAQ. CDR3 in DNA: TGTGCCAGCAGCTTAGCGGGACAGGCGAACACTGAAGCTTTCTTT. The encoded protein is CASSLAGQANTEAFF.

The sample holds one count of this clone. The chain employs TRBV6-2 or TRBV6-3 and TRBJ1-1; 7 bases are shared with TRBD1. Trimming cost V 6 bases and J 0 bases; bases outside gene matches: 10. CDR3 length: 16 amino acids. Germline CDR1 reads MNHEY; CDR2 reads SVGEGT. CDR3 protein: CASSPGGQTMNTEAFF. In nucleotides, the CDR3 is TGTGCCAGCAGCCCTGGGGGACAGACCATGAACACTGAAGCTTTCTTT.

This clone has only one observation. The chain uses TRBV19 and TRBJ1-4; 7 nucleotides line up with TRBD1. CDR3 size: 17 residues. Germline CDR1 LNHDA, CDR2 SQIVND (reference sequence). Trimming at V came to 4 bases and at J to 0 bases, leaving 8 bases not matched to a gene. CDR3 bases: TGTGCCAGTAGTAGTTCCTCCGGGACAGCAACTAATGAAAAACTGTTTTTT. It translates to CASSSSSGTATNEKLFF.

The chain combines TRBV6-5 with TRBJ1-5; D not resolved. Germline V gene lookup returns CDR1 MNHEY and CDR2 SVGAGI. The V end was cut by 6 bases, the J end by 4 bases, with 7 bases between. The CDR3 has 12 amino acids. In DNA, the CDR3 is TGTGCCAGCAGGAACAGTAATCAGCCCCAGCATTTT. This gives the protein CASRNSNQPQHF.

The rearrangement uses TRBV20-1 and TRBJ2-7; D is perhaps TRBD1 (6 bases). The CDR3 totals 11 residues. The germline V and J ends were trimmed by 1 base and 10 bases, with 11 bases remaining between them. Germline assignment: CDR1 DFQATT and CDR2 SNEGSKA (reference sequence). CDR3 nucleotide sequence: TGCAGTGCTAGAGGGGGGCAGATCCAGTACTTC. It is translated as CSARGGQIQYF.

The V call is TRBV11-2, the J call TRBJ2-3, with 7 bases matching TRBD2. The V gene's germline CDR1 is SGHAT and CDR2 FQNNGV. The CDR3 is made up of 14 amino acids. V trimming: 2 bases; J trimming: 5 bases; junction bases outside the gene matches: 4. CDR3 region: CASSLWGGLDTQYF. The DNA of the CDR3 is TGTGCCAGCAGCTTATGGGGGGGACTAGATACGCAGTATTTT. Variable domain in full (rest from reference TRBV11-2 and TRBJ2-3): EAGVAQSPRYKIIEKRQSVAFWCNPISGHATLYWYQQILGQGPKLLIQFQNNGVVDDSQLPKDRFSAERLKGVDSTLKIQPAKLEDSAVYLCASSLWGGLDTQYFGPGTRLTVL.

The V and J genes are TRBV2 and TRBJ1-2; D is uncertain. Germline values: CDR1 SNHLY, CDR2 FYNNEI. The V gene lost 5 bases and the J gene lost 8 bases, with 12 bases spanning the gap. There are 12 residues in the CDR3. The CDR3 DNA reads TGTGCCAGCAGTATTAGGAATTACGGCTACACCTTC. Translation gives CASSIRNYGYTF.

CDR3 loop: CASSPGTSGNTIYF. The CDR3 DNA follows: TGTGCCAGCAGCCCCGGGACCTCTGGAAACACCATATATTTT. The chain carries TRBV7-6 and TRBJ1-3; D is possibly TRBD1 (5 bases). V was clipped by 5 bases and J by 0 bases, with 8 bases between them. The CDR3 runs to 14 residues. Germline V lookup: CDR1 SGHVS, CDR2 FNYEAQ.

The chain uses TRBV19 and TRBJ2-1; a possible D gene is TRBD2 (6 bases). CDR1 and CDR2 (germline): LNHDA, SQIVND (reference sequence). The CDR3 contains 14 residues. The V and J ends lost 5 bases and 6 bases respectively, with 14 bases between them. CDR3 nucleotide sequence: TGTGCCAGTAGTCTCCCCGGGACTCCCAATGAGCAGTTCTTC. It encodes CASSLPGTPNEQFF. Full variable domain (remainder filled in from reference TRBV19 and TRBJ2-1): DGGITQSPKYLFRKEGQNVTLSCEQNLNHDAMYWYRQDPGQGLRLIYYSQIVNDFQKGDIAEGYSVSREKKESFPLTVTSAQKNPTAFYLCASSLPGTPNEQFFGPGTRLTVL.

This chain links TRBV27 with TRBJ1-3; unclear D gene. The V end lost 5 bases, the J end lost 0 bases, and 5 bases lay between the germline ends. Germline V lookup: CDR1 MNHEY, CDR2 SMNVEV (reference sequence). The CDR3 runs 13 residues. DNA of the CDR3: TGTGCCAGCAGTATGCGCTCTGGAAACACCATATATTTT. This codes for CASSMRSGNTIYF.

The genes are TRBV7-6 and TRBJ2-7; D unresolved. The germline V gene has CDR1 SGHVS and CDR2 FNYEAQ. The CDR3 runs 11 residues. Deletions cut 3 bases from V and 5 bases from J, with 5 bases between. CDR3 loop: CASSFRNEQYF. CDR3 nucleotides: TGTGCCAGCAGCTTTCGGAACGAGCAGTACTTC.

This clone was seen only once. The chain carries TRBV19 and TRBJ1-5, with 7 bases matching TRBD1. Germline CDR1 LNHDA, CDR2 SQIVND (reference sequence). The length of the CDR3 is 14 residues. The V and J ends lost 1 base and 6 bases, in that order; junction bases with no gene match: 3. CDR3 sequence (DNA): TGTGCCAGTAGTATAGGACAGGGTGTTCAGCCCCAGCATTTT. Translation: CASSIGQGVQPQHF.

J is TRBJ1-2 and V is TRBV29-1; D uncertain. The CDR3 contains 14 residues. The V end lost 1 base, the J end lost 4 bases, and 13 bases lay between the germline ends. Germline values: CDR1 SQVTM, CDR2 ANQGSEA. This CDR3 reads CSVEGARGSYGYTF. As DNA, the CDR3 is TGCAGCGTTGAAGGGGCTCGGGGTTCCTATGGCTACACCTTC.

In DNA, the CDR3 is TGTGCCAGCAGCTCCGGACAGGCGGATTCGGATACGCAGTATTTT. Protein sequence: CASSSGQADSDTQYF. V usage is TRBV7-9 and J usage is TRBJ2-3; 7 nucleotides align to TRBD1. In germline, CDR1 is SEHNR, CDR2 FQNEAQ (reference sequence). This CDR3 has 15 residues. The ends lost 4 bases at V and 6 bases at J; junction bases unmatched: 10.

This chain joins TRBV3-1 (or the pseudogene TRBV3-2) and TRBJ1-3; no definite D call. Trimming pared 1 base from V and 0 bases from J, leaving 7 bases between. The CDR3 is made up of 15 amino acids. Germline-derived CDR1 and CDR2 are LGHDT and YNNKEL (reference sequence). CDR3 sequence reads: CASSQGVGSGNTIYF. The CDR3 coding sequence is TGTGCCAGCAGCCAAGGGGTAGGCTCTGGAAACACCATATATTTT.

The chain combines TRBV15 with TRBJ2-7; TRBD1 aligns across 8 bases. The germline V gene encodes CDR1 LNHNV and CDR2 YYDKDF (reference sequence). J lost 2 bases, V lost 0 bases, and 3 bases had no gene match. This CDR3 contains 15 residues. In DNA form, the CDR3 reads TGTGCCACCAGCAGAGATCGGGACAGGACCTACGAGCAGTACTTC. Protein product: CATSRDRDRTYEQYF.

The J gene is TRBJ1-2, the V gene TRBV5-1; 7 bases agree with TRBD1. Unmatched junction bases numbered 6, after V lost 1 base and J lost 0 bases. CDR1 is SGHRS and CDR2 is YFSETQ in the germline V gene. The CDR3 spans 16 residues. CDR3: CASSLSTGPTNYGYTF. DNA of the CDR3: TGCGCCAGCAGCTTGTCGACAGGGCCTACTAACTATGGCTACACCTTC.

V gene TRBV18 combines with J gene TRBJ1-2; tentatively, D is TRBD1 (6 bases). With 2 bases removed from V and 8 bases from J, the gap between germline ends came to 15 bases. From germline, CDR1 is KGHSH and CDR2 LQKENI. The CDR3 extends over 14 amino acids. The CDR3 nucleotides read TGTGCCAGCTCACCAGAAGGGGGGATCTACGGCTACACCTTC. Its protein product is CASSPEGGIYGYTF.

The V gene is TRBV12-3 or TRBV12-4, the J gene TRBJ1-2; D is undetermined. The CDR3 is 12 amino acids. The V gene lost 5 bases and the J gene lost 4 bases, with 8 bases spanning the gap. Here the CDR3 reads CASSGRGYGYTF. CDR3 nucleotide sequence: TGTGCCAGCAGTGGCCGGGGCTATGGCTACACCTTC.

CDR3 DNA: TGTGCCAGCAGCTTTGAGCGGACCCGCCTGAACACTGAAGCTTTCTTT. Its protein product is CASSFERTRLNTEAFF. The chain couples TRBV5-4 to TRBJ1-1, with no clear D. The V gene lost 2 bases and the J gene lost 0 bases, with 14 bases spanning the gap. Germline CDR1 SGHNT, CDR2 YYREEE (reference sequence). CDR3 length: 16 residues.

The chain has TRBV5-4 and TRBJ2-5; 8 positions match TRBD1. The CDR3 loop spans 15 amino acids. The V gene's germline CDR1 is SGHNT and CDR2 YYREEE (reference sequence). Trimming at V came to 2 bases and at J to 2 bases, leaving 5 bases not matched to a gene. In DNA form, the CDR3 reads TGTGCCAGCAGCTTCCAGGGGGCGGGTCAAGAGACCCAGTACTTC. Residues: CASSFQGAGQETQYF.

This sequence joins TRBV6-5 and TRBJ2-1; TRBD2 agrees at 11 bases. With V trimmed by 4 bases and J by 8 bases, 7 bases remained unmatched. The germline CDR1 and CDR2 sequences are MNHEY and SVGAGI. The CDR3 consists of 15 residues. The CDR3 coding sequence is TGTGCCAGCAGTTGGATAGCGGGGGGGTTTCATGAGCAGTTCTTC. Its translation is CASSWIAGGFHEQFF.

The chain recombines TRBV11-2 with TRBJ1-1; D gene uncertain. Looked up from germline, CDR1 is SGHAT and CDR2 is FQNNGV. This CDR3 is built from 14 residues. V gave up 2 bases and J gave up 5 bases, with 12 bases separating them. The CDR3 bases are TGTGCCAGCAGCTTAATGGGGATTAAAACTGAAGCTTTCTTT. Protein sequence: CASSLMGIKTEAFF.

The CDR3 DNA follows: TGCGCCAGCAGCTTAACCGGGACGGACACTGAAGCTTTCTTT. It yields the protein CASSLTGTDTEAFF. The chain links TRBV5-1 to TRBJ1-1, with a possible D match to TRBD1 (5 bases). Trimming stripped 2 bases from V and 3 bases from J, with 11 bases between. The CDR3 sequence is 14 residues long. Germline values: CDR1 SGHRS, CDR2 YFSETQ.